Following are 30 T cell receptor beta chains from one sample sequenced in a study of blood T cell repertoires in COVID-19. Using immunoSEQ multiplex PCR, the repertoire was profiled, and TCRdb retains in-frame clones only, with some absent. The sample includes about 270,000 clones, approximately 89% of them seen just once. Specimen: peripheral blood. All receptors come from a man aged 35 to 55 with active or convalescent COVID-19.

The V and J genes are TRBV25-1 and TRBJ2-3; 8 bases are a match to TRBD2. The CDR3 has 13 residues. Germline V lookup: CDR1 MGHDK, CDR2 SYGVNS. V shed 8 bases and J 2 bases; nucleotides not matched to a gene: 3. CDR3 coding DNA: TGTGCCAGCGGCGGGAGGCTCACAGATACGCAGTATTTT. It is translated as CASGGRLTDTQYF.

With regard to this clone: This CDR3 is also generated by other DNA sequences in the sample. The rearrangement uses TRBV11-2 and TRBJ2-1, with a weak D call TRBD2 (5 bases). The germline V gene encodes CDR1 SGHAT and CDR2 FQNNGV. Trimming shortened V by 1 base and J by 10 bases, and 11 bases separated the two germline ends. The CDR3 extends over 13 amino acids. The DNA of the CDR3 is TGTGCCAGCAGCTTAGTAACTGGAGGAGAGCAGTTCTTC. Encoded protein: CASSLVTGGEQFF.

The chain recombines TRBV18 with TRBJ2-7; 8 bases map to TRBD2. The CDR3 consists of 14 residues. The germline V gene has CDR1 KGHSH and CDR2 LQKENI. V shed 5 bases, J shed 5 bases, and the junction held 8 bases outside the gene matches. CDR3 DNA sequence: TGTGCCAGCTCAGCAGCGGGAGATAGTGACGAGCAGTACTTC. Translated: CASSAAGDSDEQYF.

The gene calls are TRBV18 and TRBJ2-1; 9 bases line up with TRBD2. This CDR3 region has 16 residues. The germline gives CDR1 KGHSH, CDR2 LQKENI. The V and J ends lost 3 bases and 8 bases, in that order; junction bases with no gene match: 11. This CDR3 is CASSPPRLAVRDEQFF. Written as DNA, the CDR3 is TGTGCCAGCTCACCCCCCCGACTAGCGGTAAGGGATGAGCAGTTCTTC.

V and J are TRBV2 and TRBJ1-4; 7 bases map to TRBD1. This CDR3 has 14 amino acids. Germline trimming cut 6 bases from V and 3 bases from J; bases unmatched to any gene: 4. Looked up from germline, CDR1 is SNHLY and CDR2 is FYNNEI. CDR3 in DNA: TGTGCCAGCAGGAAAGGACAGGCTAATGAAAAACTGTTTTTT. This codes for CASRKGQANEKLFF.

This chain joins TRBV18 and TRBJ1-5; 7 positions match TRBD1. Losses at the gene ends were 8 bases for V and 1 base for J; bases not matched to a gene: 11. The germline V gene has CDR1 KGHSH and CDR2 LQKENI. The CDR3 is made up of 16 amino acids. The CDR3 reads CASTRGALGSNQPQHF. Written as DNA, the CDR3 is TGTGCCAGCACCAGGGGGGCTCTAGGCAGCAATCAGCCCCAGCATTTT.

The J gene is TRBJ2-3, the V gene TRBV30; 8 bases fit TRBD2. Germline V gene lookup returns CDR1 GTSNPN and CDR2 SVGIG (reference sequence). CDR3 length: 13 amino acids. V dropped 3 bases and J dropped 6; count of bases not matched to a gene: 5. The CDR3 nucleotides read TGTGCCTGGAGCCTTCGACTAGCGGATACGCAGTATTTT. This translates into CAWSLRLADTQYF.

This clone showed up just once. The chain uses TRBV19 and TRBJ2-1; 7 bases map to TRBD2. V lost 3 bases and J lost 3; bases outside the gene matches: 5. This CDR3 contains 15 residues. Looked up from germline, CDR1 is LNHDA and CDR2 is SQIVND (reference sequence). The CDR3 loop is CASSIASGSYNEQFF. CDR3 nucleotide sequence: TGTGCCAGTAGTATTGCTAGCGGAAGCTACAATGAGCAGTTCTTC.

CDR3 bases: TGTGCCAGCAGTGAAGCACGGACAGGGATAGGACCCCTCCACTTT. Its protein product is CASSEARTGIGPLHF. This chain connects TRBV2 to TRBJ1-6; 8 nucleotides align to TRBD1. Germline loops: CDR1 SNHLY, CDR2 FYNNEI. Trimming removed 0 bases from V and 12 bases from J; junction bases left unmatched: 7. The CDR3 has 15 amino acids.

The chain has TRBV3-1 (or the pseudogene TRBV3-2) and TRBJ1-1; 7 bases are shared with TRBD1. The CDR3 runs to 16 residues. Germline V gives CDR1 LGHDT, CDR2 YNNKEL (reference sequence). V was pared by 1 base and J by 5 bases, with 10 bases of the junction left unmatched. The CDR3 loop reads CASSQGHNRGYTEAFF. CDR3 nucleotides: TGTGCCAGCAGCCAAGGACACAACAGGGGTTATACTGAAGCTTTCTTT.

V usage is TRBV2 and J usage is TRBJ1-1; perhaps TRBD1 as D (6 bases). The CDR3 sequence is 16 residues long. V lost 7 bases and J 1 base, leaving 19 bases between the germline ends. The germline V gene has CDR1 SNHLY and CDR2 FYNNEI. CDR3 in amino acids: CASTDGPGQPNTEAFF. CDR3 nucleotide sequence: TGTGCCAGCACGGACGGACCCGGACAGCCGAACACTGAAGCTTTCTTT. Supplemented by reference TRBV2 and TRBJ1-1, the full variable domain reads EPEVTQTPSHQVTQMGQEVILRCVPISNHLYFYWYRQILGQKVEFLVSFYNNEISEKSEIFDDQFSVERPDGSNFTLKIRSTKLEDSAMYFCASTDGPGQPNTEAFFGQGTRLTVV.

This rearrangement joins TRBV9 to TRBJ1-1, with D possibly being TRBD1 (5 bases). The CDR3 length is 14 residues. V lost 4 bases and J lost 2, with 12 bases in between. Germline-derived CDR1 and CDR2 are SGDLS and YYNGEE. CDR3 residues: CASSTGDFNTEAFF. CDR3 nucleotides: TGTGCCAGCAGCACCGGGGACTTCAACACTGAAGCTTTCTTT.

CDR3 residues: CASSLDLQGHPGMSNQPQHF. The CDR3 nucleotides read TGTGCCAGCAGCCTTGACCTCCAGGGCCATCCAGGGATGAGCAATCAGCCCCAGCATTTT. The chain links TRBV28 to TRBJ1-5; TRBD1 might be the D (5 bases). V dropped 6 bases and J dropped 1 base, with 28 bases sitting between them. CDR1 MDHEN and CDR2 SYDVKM come from the germline V gene. The CDR3 is made up of 20 amino acids.

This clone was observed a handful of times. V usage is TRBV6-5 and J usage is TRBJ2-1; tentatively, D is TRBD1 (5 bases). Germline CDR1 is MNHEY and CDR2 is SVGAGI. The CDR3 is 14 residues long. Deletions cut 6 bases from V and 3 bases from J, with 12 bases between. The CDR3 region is CASSAQGGYNEQFF. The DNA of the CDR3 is TGTGCCAGCAGCGCCCAGGGTGGCTACAATGAGCAGTTCTTC.

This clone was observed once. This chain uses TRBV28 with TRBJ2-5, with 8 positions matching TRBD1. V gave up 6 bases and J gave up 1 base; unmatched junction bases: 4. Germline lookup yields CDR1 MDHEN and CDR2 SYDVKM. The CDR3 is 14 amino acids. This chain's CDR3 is CASSRTGSQETQYF. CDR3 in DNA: TGTGCCAGCAGCCGGACAGGGTCCCAAGAGACCCAGTACTTC.

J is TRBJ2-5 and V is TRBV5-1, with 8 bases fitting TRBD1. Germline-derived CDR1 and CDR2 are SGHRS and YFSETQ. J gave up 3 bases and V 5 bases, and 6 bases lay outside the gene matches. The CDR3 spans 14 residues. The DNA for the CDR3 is TGCGCCAGCAGAAGCCAGGGGGCTGAAGAGACCCAGTACTTC. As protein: CASRSQGAEETQYF.

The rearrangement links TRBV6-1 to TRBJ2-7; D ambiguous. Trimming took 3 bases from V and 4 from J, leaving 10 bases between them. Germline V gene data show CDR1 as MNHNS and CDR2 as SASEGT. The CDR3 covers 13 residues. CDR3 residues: CASSDDSPYEQYF. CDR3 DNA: TGTGCCAGCAGTGACGACTCGCCGTACGAGCAGTACTTC.

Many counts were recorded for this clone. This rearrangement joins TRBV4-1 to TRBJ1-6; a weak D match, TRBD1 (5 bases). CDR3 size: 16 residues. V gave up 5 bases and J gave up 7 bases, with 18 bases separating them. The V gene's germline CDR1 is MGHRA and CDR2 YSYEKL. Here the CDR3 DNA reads TGCGCCAGCAGCGAAGGGTATCGAGACAGCAATTCACCCCTCCACTTT. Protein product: CASSEGYRDSNSPLHF.

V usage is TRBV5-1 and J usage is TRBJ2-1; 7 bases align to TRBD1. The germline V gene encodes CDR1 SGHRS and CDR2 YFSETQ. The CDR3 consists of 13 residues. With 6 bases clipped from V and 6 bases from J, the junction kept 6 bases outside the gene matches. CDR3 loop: CASTTGRLNEQFF. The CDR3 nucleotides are TGCGCCAGCACGACAGGGCGGCTCAATGAGCAGTTCTTC.

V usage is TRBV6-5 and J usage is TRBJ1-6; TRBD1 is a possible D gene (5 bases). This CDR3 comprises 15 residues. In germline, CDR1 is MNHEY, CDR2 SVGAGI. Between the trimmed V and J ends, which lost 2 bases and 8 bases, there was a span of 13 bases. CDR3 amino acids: CASSYGGTHDSPLHF. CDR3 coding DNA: TGTGCCAGCAGTTACGGAGGGACCCATGATTCACCCCTCCACTTT.

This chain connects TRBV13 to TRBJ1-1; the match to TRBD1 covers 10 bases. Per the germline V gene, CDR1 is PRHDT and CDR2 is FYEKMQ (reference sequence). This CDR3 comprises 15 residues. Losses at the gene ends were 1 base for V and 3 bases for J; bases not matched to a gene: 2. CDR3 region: CASSLVGQGDTEAFF. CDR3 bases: TGTGCCAGCAGCTTAGTTGGACAGGGGGACACTGAAGCTTTCTTT.

For the CDR3, the DNA is TGCGCCAGCAGCCAGGCCGACAGGGCTACTGGAAACACCATATATTTT. Protein sequence: CASSQADRATGNTIYF. The chain is built from TRBV4-1 and TRBJ1-3; TRBD1 matches 7 bases. This CDR3 spans 16 amino acids. Losses at the gene ends were 3 bases for V and 2 bases for J; bases not matched to a gene: 7. The germline V gene encodes CDR1 MGHRA and CDR2 YSYEKL.

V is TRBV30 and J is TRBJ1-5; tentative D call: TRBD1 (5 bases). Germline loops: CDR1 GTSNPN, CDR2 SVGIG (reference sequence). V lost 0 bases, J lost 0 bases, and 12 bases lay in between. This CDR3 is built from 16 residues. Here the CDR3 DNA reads TGTGCCTGGAGTGTAGGGACTGATTATAGCAATCAGCCCCAGCATTTT. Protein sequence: CAWSVGTDYSNQPQHF.

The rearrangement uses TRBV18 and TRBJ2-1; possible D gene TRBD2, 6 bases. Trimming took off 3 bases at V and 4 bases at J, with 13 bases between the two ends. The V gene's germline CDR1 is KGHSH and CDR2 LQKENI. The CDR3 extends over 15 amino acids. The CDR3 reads CASSPSEGFYNEQFF. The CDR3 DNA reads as TGTGCCAGCTCACCGTCGGAGGGCTTTTACAATGAGCAGTTCTTC. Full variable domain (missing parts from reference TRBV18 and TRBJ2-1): NAGVMQNPRHLVRRRGQEARLRCSPMKGHSHVYWYRQLPEEGLKFMVYLQKENIIDESGMPKERFSAEFPKEGPSILRIQQVVRGDSAAYFCASSPSEGFYNEQFFGPGTRLTVL.

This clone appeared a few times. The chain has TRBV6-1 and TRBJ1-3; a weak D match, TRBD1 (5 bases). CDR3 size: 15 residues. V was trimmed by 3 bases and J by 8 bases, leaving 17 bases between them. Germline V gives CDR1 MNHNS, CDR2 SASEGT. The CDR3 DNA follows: TGTGCCAGCAGTGACGGCGGGGGAAGGGGTCACACCATATATTTT. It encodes CASSDGGGRGHTIYF.

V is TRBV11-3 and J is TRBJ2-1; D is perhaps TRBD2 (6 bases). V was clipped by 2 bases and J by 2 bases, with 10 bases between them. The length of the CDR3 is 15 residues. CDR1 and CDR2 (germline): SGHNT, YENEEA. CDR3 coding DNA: TGTGCCAGCAGCTTAAGTGCGGGACCCTACAATGAGCAGTTCTTC. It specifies CASSLSAGPYNEQFF.

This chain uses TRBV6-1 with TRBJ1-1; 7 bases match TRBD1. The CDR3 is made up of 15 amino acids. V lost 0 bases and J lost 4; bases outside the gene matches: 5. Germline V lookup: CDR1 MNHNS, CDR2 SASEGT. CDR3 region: CASSEAVAGGTEAFF. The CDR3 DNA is TGTGCCAGCAGTGAAGCGGTGGCAGGGGGCACTGAAGCTTTCTTT.

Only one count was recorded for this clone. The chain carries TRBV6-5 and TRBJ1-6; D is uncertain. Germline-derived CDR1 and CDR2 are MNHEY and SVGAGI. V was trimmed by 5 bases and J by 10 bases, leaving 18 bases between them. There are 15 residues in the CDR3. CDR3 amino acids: CASSTDWRLGSPLHF. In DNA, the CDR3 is TGTGCCAGCAGTACCGACTGGAGGCTTGGCTCACCCCTCCACTTT.

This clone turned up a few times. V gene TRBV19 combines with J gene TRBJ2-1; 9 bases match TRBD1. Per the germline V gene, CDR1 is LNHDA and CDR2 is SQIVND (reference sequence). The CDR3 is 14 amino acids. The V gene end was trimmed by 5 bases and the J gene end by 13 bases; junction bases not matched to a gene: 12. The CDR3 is CASSPRDRAFPQFF. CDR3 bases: TGTGCCAGTAGTCCCCGGGACAGGGCATTCCCCCAGTTCTTC.

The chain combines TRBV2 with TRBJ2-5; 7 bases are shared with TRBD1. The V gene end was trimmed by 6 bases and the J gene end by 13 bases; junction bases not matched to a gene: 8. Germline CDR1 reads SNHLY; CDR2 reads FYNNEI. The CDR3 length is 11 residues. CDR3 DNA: TGTGCCAGCAGCGAGGGACAGTTCGCGTACTTC. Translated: CASSEGQFAYF.